The rows below give T cell receptor beta chains drawn from one sample of a study of blood T cell repertoires in COVID-19. Sequenced by immunoSEQ multiplex PCR; TCRdb stores in-frame clones only, minus some. The sample contains 95,000 to 110,000 clones, over 60% of which appear only once. Sequencing was performed on peripheral blood. These receptors all stem from a man between 65 and 85 years old with acute or convalescent COVID-19. The CDR3 runs from the conserved cysteine through the conserved F or W. The order of the fields is D gene, V gene, J gene, CDR3 protein, CDR3 DNA. The D gene is left open where the match is weak.

>TRBD1|TRBV27|TRBJ1-5
CASSDSTGEPQHF
TGTGCCAGCAGTGACTCGACAGGGGAGCCCCAGCATTTT
>-|TRBV7-2|TRBJ2-1
CASSLDLDEQFF
TGTGCCAGCAGCTTAGATCTCGATGAGCAGTTCTTC
>-|TRBV28|TRBJ1-1
CASTAGMTEAFF
TGTGCCAGCACGGCAGGTATGACTGAAGCTTTCTTT
>-|TRBV14|TRBJ1-6
CASSLGRGKNNSPLHF
TGTGCCAGCAGCCTGGGTAGGGGGAAGAATAATTCACCCCTCCACTTT
>TRBD2|TRBV19|TRBJ2-7
CASSNPRGGASYEQYF
TGTGCCAGTAGTAACCCTCGCGGGGGGGCCAGCTACGAGCAGTACTTC
>TRBD2|TRBV7-8|TRBJ2-3
CASSLDGGETDTQYF
TGTGCCAGCAGCTTAGACGGGGGGGAAACAGATACGCAGTATTTT
>TRBD2|TRBV24-1|TRBJ2-3
CATSARVAGEADTQYF
TGTGCCACCAGTGCCCGAGTAGCGGGGGAAGCAGATACGCAGTATTTT
>TRBD1|TRBV19|TRBJ2-3
CASGGGQGFTDTQYF
TGTGCCAGTGGAGGAGGACAGGGGTTCACAGATACGCAGTATTTT
>TRBD1|TRBV7-2|TRBJ1-6
CASSLGGGARNSPLHF
TGTGCCAGCAGCTTAGGAGGGGGCGCAAGGAATTCACCCCTCCACTTT
>-|TRBV3-1/TRBV3-2|TRBJ1-5
CASSQDRPDRNQPQHF
TGTGCCAGCAGCCAAGATCGCCCGGACAGAAATCAGCCCCAGCATTTT
>TRBD2|TRBV5-1|TRBJ2-2
CASSLGLAWTGELFF
TGCGCCAGCAGCTTAGGACTAGCATGGACCGGGGAGCTGTTTTTT
>-|TRBV7-9|TRBJ1-5
CASSLGSLGQPQHF
TGTGCCAGCAGCTTGGGGTCACTAGGTCAGCCCCAGCATTTT
>TRBD1|TRBV19|TRBJ1-2
CASSISGQSNYGYTF
TGTGCCAGTAGTATCTCGGGACAGTCTAACTATGGCTACACCTTC
>TRBD1|TRBV9|TRBJ1-2
CASSVLGTGLYGYTF
TGTGCCAGCAGCGTCCTAGGGACAGGGCTCTATGGCTACACCTTC
>TRBD2|TRBV6-2/TRBV6-3|TRBJ2-3
CASSLAGGYTDTQYF
TGTGCCAGCAGTCTAGCGGGGGGTTACACAGATACGCAGTATTTT
>-|TRBV12-3/TRBV12-4|TRBJ2-7
CASSIQAAYEQYF
TGTGCCAGCAGCATACAGGCAGCCTACGAGCAGTACTTC
>TRBD1|TRBV7-2|TRBJ1-4
CASSSRDRDNEKLFF
TGTGCCAGCAGCTCCCGGGACAGGGATAATGAAAAACTGTTTTTT
>-|TRBV13|TRBJ2-3
CASSSLSLQYF
TGTGCCAGCAGCTCCCTGAGTTTGCAGTATTTT
>TRBD1|TRBV5-1|TRBJ1-2
CASSGEGGAYYGYTF
TGCGCCAGCAGCGGGGAAGGGGGCGCTTACTATGGCTACACCTTC
>-|TRBV2|TRBJ1-5
CASSAEGGISNQPQHF
TGTGCCAGCAGTGCCGAGGGGGGGATAAGCAATCAGCCCCAGCATTTT
>TRBD2|TRBV6-5|TRBJ2-1
CASTLAGGNEQFF
TGTGCCAGCACTCTAGCGGGGGGCAATGAGCAGTTCTTC
>-|TRBV19|TRBJ2-2
CASDRNTGELFF
TGTGCCAGTGACAGGAACACCGGGGAGCTGTTTTTT
>TRBD1|TRBV5-5|TRBJ1-2
CASTSQGDYGYTF
TGTGCCAGCACCTCGCAGGGGGACTATGGCTACACCTTC
>TRBD1|TRBV5-5|TRBJ1-2
CASTLWTGYGYTF
TGTGCCAGCACCCTATGGACAGGCTATGGCTACACCTTC
>TRBD2|TRBV5-1|TRBJ2-1
CASSLGFGGGDNEQFF
TGCGCCAGCAGCTTGGGTTTCGGCGGGGGGGACAATGAGCAGTTCTTC
>TRBD1|TRBV11-2|TRBJ2-7
CASSLRTGVEQYF
TGTGCCAGCAGCTTAAGGACAGGGGTCGAGCAGTACTTC
>-|TRBV11-2|TRBJ2-1
CASRRTGPNEQFF
TGTGCCAGCAGGCGAACAGGGCCCAATGAGCAGTTCTTC
>TRBD1|TRBV6-5|TRBJ1-5
CASNEGGGNQPQHF
TGTGCCAGCAACGAAGGGGGCGGCAATCAGCCCCAGCATTTT